Each of the 17 T cell receptor beta chains below was sequenced from the same sample in a study of shared clonotypes between healthy human individuals. Sequencing used immunoSEQ multiplex PCR; TCRdb keeps in-frame clones, though not all of them. The data hold 550,000 to 750,000 clones, with about 91% observed a single time. CD8 cells regarded as naive lacked CD45RO, were positively chosen for CCR7, and omitted terminally differentiated effector memory CD45RA+ cells. The source material was naive CD8+ T cells sorted from blood. The source of these receptors is a man younger than 40 in good health.

V usage is TRBV6-1 and J usage is TRBJ2-7, with D possibly being TRBD2 (6 bases). CDR3 length: 12 residues. V was shortened by 6 bases and J by 4 bases, with 10 bases between the two germline ends. In germline, CDR1 is MNHNS, CDR2 SASEGT. The CDR3 DNA sequence: TGTGCCAGCAGGCTCGGGAGATACGAGCAGTACTTC. This encodes CASRLGRYEQYF.

V usage is TRBV4-1 and J usage is TRBJ2-5; D is possibly TRBD1 or TRBD2 (5 bases each). The V and J ends lost 0 bases and 2 bases respectively, with 10 bases between them. Looked up from germline, CDR1 is MGHRA and CDR2 is YSYEKL. The CDR3 runs 15 residues. The CDR3: CASSQERGVQETQYF. The CDR3 DNA reads TGCGCCAGCAGCCAAGAACGAGGGGTGCAAGAGACCCAGTACTTC.

This clone was seen once. The J gene is TRBJ2-1, the V gene TRBV14, with D possibly being TRBD2 (6 bases). Germline V gives CDR1 SGHDN, CDR2 FVKESK. The V end lost 4 bases, the J end lost 0 bases, and 10 bases lay between the germline ends. The CDR3 has 15 amino acids. The CDR3 DNA sequence: TGTGCCAGCAGCCCCCTAGCGTTCTCCTACAATGAGCAGTTCTTC. It encodes CASSPLAFSYNEQFF.

The chain combines TRBV19 with TRBJ1-2; D might be TRBD1 (6 bases). CDR1 and CDR2 (germline): LNHDA, SQIVND (reference sequence). The CDR3 spans 15 residues. The ends were cut back, 2 bases at V and 4 bases at J, with 14 bases in the middle. CDR3 nucleotides: TGTGCCAGTAGTATAACCTGGACAGAAGGCTATGGCTACACCTTC. Its protein is CASSITWTEGYGYTF.

Worth noting for this clone: This sample also contains other DNA sequences that code for the same CDR3. The chain is built from TRBV25-1 and TRBJ2-7, with D unclear. The V gene's germline CDR1 is MGHDK and CDR2 SYGVNS. V lost 3 bases and J lost 1, with 4 bases in between. CDR3 length: 12 amino acids. CDR3 bases: TGTGCCAGCAGTGAGGGGTCCTACGAGCAGTACTTC. Encoded protein: CASSEGSYEQYF.

This clone has only a few counts. The chain carries TRBV6-1 and TRBJ1-5; D is uncertain. The germline V gene has CDR1 MNHNS and CDR2 SASEGT. This CDR3 has 13 amino acids. V lost 2 bases to trimming and J lost 5 bases, with 7 bases between them. The CDR3, as DNA: TGTGCCAGCAGTGAAAGTACAGATCAGCCCCAGCATTTT. Encoded protein: CASSESTDQPQHF.

This clone appeared once. The chain links TRBV19 to TRBJ2-7; 13 nucleotides match TRBD2. CDR3 length: 14 residues. With 5 bases clipped from V and 5 bases from J, the junction kept 3 bases outside the gene matches. The V gene's germline CDR1 is LNHDA and CDR2 SQIVND (reference sequence). The CDR3 DNA reads as TGTGCCAGTAGTCGGACTAGCGGGAGAGACGAGCAGTACTTC. Its protein product is CASSRTSGRDEQYF. Full variable domain (missing parts from reference TRBV19 and TRBJ2-7): DGGITQSPKYLFRKEGQNVTLSCEQNLNHDAMYWYRQDPGQGLRLIYYSQIVNDFQKGDIAEGYSVSREKKESFPLTVTSAQKNPTAFYLCASSRTSGRDEQYFGPGTRLTVT.

The chain couples TRBV30 to TRBJ2-1; no definite D call. The CDR3 covers 12 residues. Germline-derived CDR1 and CDR2 are GTSNPN and SVGIG (reference sequence). V was cut by 4 bases and J by 6 bases, with 10 bases left in between. The CDR3 bases are TGTGCCTGGACGGGCGGTTCCAATGAGCAGTTCTTC. This translates into CAWTGGSNEQFF.

The chain carries TRBV7-8 and TRBJ1-1; D not resolved. V was cut by 0 bases and J by 11 bases, with 16 bases left in between. The germline V gene encodes CDR1 SGHVS and CDR2 FQNEAQ. The CDR3 is 14 residues long. CDR3 loop: CASSLAEVTSQAFF. CDR3 coding DNA: TGTGCCAGCAGCTTAGCGGAGGTCACAAGCCAGGCTTTCTTT.

The chain has TRBV1 and TRBJ1-1; TRBD1 was called by the table and not checked on the DNA. TRBV1 is described as a pseudogene. This CDR3 contains 17 residues. The CDR3 coding sequence is TGCACCAGCCCCAAATACAGGGGGCGAAACATGAACACTGAAGCTTTCTTT. This gives the protein CTSPKYRGRNMNTEAFF.

This clone was seen a single time. The chain carries TRBV5-3 and TRBJ2-7; D could derive from TRBD1 or TRBD2 (5 bases each). TRBV5-3 is classed as an ORF, of uncertain function. This CDR3 has 16 amino acids. V was trimmed by 4 bases and J by 3 bases, leaving 20 bases between them. The CDR3 region is CARSLKRGAEHYEQYF. Here the CDR3 DNA reads TGTGCCAGAAGCCTTAAGAGGGGCGCGGAGCACTACGAGCAGTACTTC.

Concerning this clone itself: This could be a read error, since a much larger clone is one nucleotide away. This sample includes further DNA sequences coding for the same CDR3. The chain carries TRBV9 and TRBJ1-1; D remains ambiguous. The CDR3 is 13 residues long. Germline V gene data show CDR1 as SGDLS and CDR2 as YYNGEE. The V end lost 0 bases, the J end lost 2 bases, and 5 bases lay between the germline ends. As DNA, the CDR3 is TGTGCCAGCAGCGTAGGGGAAAACACTGAAGCTTTCTTT. As protein: CASSVGENTEAFF.

The rearrangement links TRBV29-1 to TRBJ2-1; D gene unclear. The CDR3 loop spans 16 amino acids. Germline values: CDR1 SQVTM, CDR2 ANQGSEA. V lost 3 bases, J lost 4 bases, and 19 bases lay in between. The CDR3 spells CSVDSTDFRIYNEQFF. CDR3 nucleotide sequence: TGCAGCGTTGATTCAACAGATTTTAGAATATACAATGAGCAGTTCTTC.

The chain couples TRBV4-3 to TRBJ2-5; D is perhaps TRBD1 (6 bases). The CDR3 has 17 residues. Germline V CDR1 and CDR2: LGHNA, YSLEER. Trimming took 0 bases from V and 2 from J, leaving 16 bases between them. The CDR3 coding sequence is TGCGCCAGCAGCCAAGAATCCCTACAGGGTTGGCAAGAGACCCAGTACTTC. It encodes CASSQESLQGWQETQYF.

The rearrangement joins TRBV13 to TRBJ1-2; 11 bases map to TRBD1. This CDR3 region has 13 residues. Germline CDR1 reads PRHDT; CDR2 reads FYEKMQ (reference sequence). The J segment lost 8 bases and the V segment lost 4 bases, leaving 3 bases of the junction unmatched. The CDR3 DNA follows: TGTGCCAGCAGCTACGGGACAGGGGGAGGCTACACCTTC. It specifies CASSYGTGGGYTF.

The chain employs TRBV21-1 and TRBJ1-2; whether TRBD1, the table's D call, matches the DNA was not checked. TRBV21-1 is marked as a pseudogene. The CDR3 loop spans 15 amino acids. The CDR3 DNA reads as TGTGCCAGCAGCAAAGCGAACAGGGGATCCTATGGCTACACCTTC. It translates to CASSKANRGSYGYTF.

This chain uses TRBV29-1 with TRBJ2-7; 7 bases are a match to TRBD2. V was pared by 5 bases and J by 4 bases, with 8 bases of the junction left unmatched. This CDR3 is built from 13 residues. Germline V gene lookup returns CDR1 SQVTM and CDR2 ANQGSEA. CDR3 in DNA: TGCAGCGTTTGTTTAGCGGGCTTGTACGAGCAGTACTTC. Protein: CSVCLAGLYEQYF.